This record covers a single T cell receptor beta chain. Its target is unknown. After removal of 5 bases from V and 9 bases from J, the junction contained 6 bases not matched to a gene. Germline V gene lookup returns CDR1 SGHVS and CDR2 FNYEAQ. CDR3 length equals 14 residues. This sample is part of a study of T cell repertoires in cytomegalovirus infection. Study-wide background: Public TCR beta signatures indicated both CMV infection and matching HLA type. Overall study results and limits: HLA-C-restricted TCR beta clonotypes specific for CMV led the ex vivo response.

One entry per CDR3 protein, called by TCRdb with MiXCR from the reads. The sample has 680,000 or so distinct CDR3 sequences, under 40% seen once. This chain uses TRBV7-6 with TRBJ1-6; 8 nucleotides agree with TRBD1. This sequence originates from a human donor in good health (CMV status not recorded). Some clones in this sample may be carry-over from other donors' samples. Material: PBMCs. The CDR3 coding sequence is TGTGCCAGCAGCACCGGACAGGGTTTTTCACCCCTCCACTTT. This sequence encodes CASSTGQGFSPLHF.